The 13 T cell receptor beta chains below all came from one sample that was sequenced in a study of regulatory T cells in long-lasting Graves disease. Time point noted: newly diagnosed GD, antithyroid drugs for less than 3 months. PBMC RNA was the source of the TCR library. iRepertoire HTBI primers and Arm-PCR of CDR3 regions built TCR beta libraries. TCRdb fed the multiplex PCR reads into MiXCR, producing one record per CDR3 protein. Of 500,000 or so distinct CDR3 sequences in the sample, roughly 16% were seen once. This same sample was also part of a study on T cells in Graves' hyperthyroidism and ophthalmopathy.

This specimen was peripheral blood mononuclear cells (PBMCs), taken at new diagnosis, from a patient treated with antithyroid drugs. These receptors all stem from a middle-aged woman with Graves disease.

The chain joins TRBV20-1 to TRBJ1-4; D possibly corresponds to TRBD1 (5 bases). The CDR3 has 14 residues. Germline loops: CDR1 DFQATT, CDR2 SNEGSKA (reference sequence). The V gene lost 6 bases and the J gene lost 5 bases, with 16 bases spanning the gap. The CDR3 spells CSARPLRENEKLFF. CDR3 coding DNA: TGCAGTGCCCGCCCTCTCAGGGAAAATGAAAAACTGTTTTTT.

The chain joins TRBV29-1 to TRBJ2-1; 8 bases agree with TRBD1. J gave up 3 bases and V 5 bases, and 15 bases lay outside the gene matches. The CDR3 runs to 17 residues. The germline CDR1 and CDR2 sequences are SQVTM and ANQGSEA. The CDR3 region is CSVLSRGQLISYNEQFF. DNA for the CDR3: TGCAGCGTTCTCTCCAGGGGGCAGCTTATTAGCTACAATGAGCAGTTCTTC.

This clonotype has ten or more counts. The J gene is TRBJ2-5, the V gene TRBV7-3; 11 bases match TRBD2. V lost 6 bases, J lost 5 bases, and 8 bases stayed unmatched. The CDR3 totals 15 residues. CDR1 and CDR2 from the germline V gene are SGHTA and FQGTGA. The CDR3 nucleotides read TGTGCCAGCAGTAATAGCGGGGGGGCAACGGAGACCCAGTACTTC. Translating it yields CASSNSGGATETQYF.

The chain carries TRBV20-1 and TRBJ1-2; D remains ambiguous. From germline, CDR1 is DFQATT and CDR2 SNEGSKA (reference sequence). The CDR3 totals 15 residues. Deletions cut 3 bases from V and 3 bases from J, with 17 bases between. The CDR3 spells CSASPGGILDYGYTF. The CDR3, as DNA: TGCAGTGCTAGCCCGGGAGGGATCCTAGACTATGGCTACACCTTC.

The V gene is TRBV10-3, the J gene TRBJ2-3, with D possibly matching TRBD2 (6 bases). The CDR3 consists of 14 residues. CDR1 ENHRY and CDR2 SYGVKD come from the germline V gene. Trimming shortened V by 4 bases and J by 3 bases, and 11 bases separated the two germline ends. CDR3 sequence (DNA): TGTGCCATCAGTGGCACTAGCATGACAGATACGCAGTATTTT. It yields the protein CAISGTSMTDTQYF.

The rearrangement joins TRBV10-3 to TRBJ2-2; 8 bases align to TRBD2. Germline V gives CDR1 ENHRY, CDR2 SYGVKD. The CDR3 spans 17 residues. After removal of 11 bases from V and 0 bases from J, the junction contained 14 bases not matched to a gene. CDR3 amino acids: CAARGVGGGTNTGELFF. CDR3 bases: TGTGCCGCACGAGGTGTCGGCGGGGGGACGAACACCGGGGAGCTGTTTTTT.

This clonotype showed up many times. CDR3 residues: CASSSRTTPPSTDTQYF. The CDR3 DNA reads TGTGCCAGCAGTTCACGTACGACACCCCCTAGCACAGATACGCAGTATTTT. The chain is built from TRBV27 and TRBJ2-3; D remains unclear. Germline V gene sequence: CDR1 MNHEY, CDR2 SMNVEV (reference sequence). The CDR3 loop spans 17 amino acids. Trimming took 4 bases from V and 0 from J, leaving 17 bases between them.

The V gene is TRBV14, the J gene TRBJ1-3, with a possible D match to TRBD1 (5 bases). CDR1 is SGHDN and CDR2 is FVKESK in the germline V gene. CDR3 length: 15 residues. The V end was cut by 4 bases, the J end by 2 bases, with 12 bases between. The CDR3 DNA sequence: TGTGCCAGCAGCCCGATGACAGCGCCTGGAAACACCATATATTTT. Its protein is CASSPMTAPGNTIYF.

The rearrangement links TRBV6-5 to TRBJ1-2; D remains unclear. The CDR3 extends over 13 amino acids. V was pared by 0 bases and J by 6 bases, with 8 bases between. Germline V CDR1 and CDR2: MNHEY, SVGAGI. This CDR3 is CASSYSGENGYTF. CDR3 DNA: TGTGCCAGCAGTTACTCAGGCGAAAATGGCTACACCTTC.

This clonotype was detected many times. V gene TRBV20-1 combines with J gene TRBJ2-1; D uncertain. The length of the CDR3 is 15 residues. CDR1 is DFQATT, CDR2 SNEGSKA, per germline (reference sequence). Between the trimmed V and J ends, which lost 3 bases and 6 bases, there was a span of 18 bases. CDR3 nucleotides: TGCAGTGCTAGTCAGACCCACCGGCTGGTCAATGAGCAGTTCTTC. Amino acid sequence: CSASQTHRLVNEQFF.

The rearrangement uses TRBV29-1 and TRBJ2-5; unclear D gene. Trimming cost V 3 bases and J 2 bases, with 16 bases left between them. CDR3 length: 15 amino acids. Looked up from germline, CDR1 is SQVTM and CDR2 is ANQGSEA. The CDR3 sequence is CSVEPFGMGQETQYF. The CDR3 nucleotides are TGCAGCGTTGAGCCTTTTGGGATGGGGCAAGAGACCCAGTACTTC.

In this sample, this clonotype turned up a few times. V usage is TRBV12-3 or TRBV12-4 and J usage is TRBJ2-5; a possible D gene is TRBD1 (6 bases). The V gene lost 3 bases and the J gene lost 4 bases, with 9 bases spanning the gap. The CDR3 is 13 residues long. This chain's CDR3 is CASSFSDRETQYF. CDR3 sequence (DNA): TGTGCCAGCAGTTTCTCGGACAGAGAGACCCAGTACTTC.

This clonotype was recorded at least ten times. The CDR3 DNA reads TGTGCCAGCAGCCAAGATGTGGGACTAGCGGGGGGTTATGAGCAGTTCTTC. This sequence encodes CASSQDVGLAGGYEQFF. The V and J genes are TRBV14 and TRBJ2-1; 15 bases align to TRBD2. The CDR3 consists of 17 residues. Germline V gives CDR1 SGHDN, CDR2 FVKESK. J gave up 8 bases and V 0 bases, and 5 bases lay outside the gene matches.